Listed here are 14 T cell receptor beta chains from one sample, sequenced in a study of T cell repertoires in cytomegalovirus infection. TCRdb redid the calling of the reads with MiXCR, one entry per CDR3 protein. The sample lists 150,000 or so distinct CDR3 sequences; around 22% were seen once. The specimen was PBMCs. The receptors derive from a human donor in good health (CMV status not recorded). Some clones in this sample may be carry-over from other donors' samples.

The rearrangement uses TRBV7-6 and TRBJ2-2, with 8 positions matching TRBD2. CDR3 length: 17 amino acids. Germline CDR1 and CDR2: SGHVS and FNYEAQ. V was pared by 3 bases and J by 3 bases, with 9 bases of the junction left unmatched. This CDR3 is CASSLAFRTSHTGELFF. The CDR3 DNA is TGTGCCAGCAGCTTGGCCTTCCGGACTAGCCACACCGGGGAGCTGTTTTTT.

This clonotype was found a few times. The rearrangement links TRBV28 to TRBJ2-7; 7 nucleotides align to TRBD1. Germline V gene lookup returns CDR1 MDHEN and CDR2 SYDVKM. After removal of 7 bases from V and 7 bases from J, the junction contained 10 bases not matched to a gene. The CDR3 covers 13 residues. The CDR3 DNA reads TGTGCCAGCAAGGGACAGAAATTGGGGGAGCAGTACTTC. Its protein product is CASKGQKLGEQYF.

This clonotype was recorded many times. The chain uses TRBV7-2 and TRBJ1-4; 10 nucleotides match TRBD1. With 3 bases clipped from V and 8 bases from J, the junction kept 6 bases outside the gene matches. This CDR3 spans 15 amino acids. Germline assignment: CDR1 SGHTA and CDR2 FQGNSA. CDR3 protein: CASSLAGQGTEKLFF. For the CDR3, the DNA is TGTGCCAGCAGCTTGGCGGGACAGGGGACGGAAAAACTGTTTTTT.

The chain recombines TRBV4-2 with TRBJ2-7, with 7 bases that match TRBD2. The germline V gene has CDR1 LGHNA and CDR2 YNFKEQ. The CDR3 is 16 amino acids. The ends lost 0 bases at V and 2 bases at J; junction bases unmatched: 7. The CDR3 sequence: CASSQEGGMTAYEQYF. The CDR3 bases are TGTGCCAGCAGCCAAGAGGGAGGGATGACGGCCTACGAGCAGTACTTC.

The table lists this clonotype with many counts. The chain employs TRBV20-1 and TRBJ2-2; TRBD2 agrees at 14 bases. This CDR3 is 19 amino acids long. Trimming cost V 6 bases and J 5 bases; bases outside gene matches: 17. Germline CDR1 is DFQATT and CDR2 is SNEGSKA (reference sequence). As DNA, the CDR3 is TGCAGTGCGACAAGACTAGCGGGAGGGGTTGCTGGTCGTACCGGGGAGCTGTTTTTT. This codes for CSATRLAGGVAGRTGELFF.

The chain couples TRBV14 to TRBJ1-6; a weak D match, TRBD1 (6 bases). This CDR3 spans 15 amino acids. V gave up 1 base and J gave up 7 bases, with 11 bases separating them. Per germline, CDR1 SGHDN and CDR2 FVKESK. The CDR3 region has the DNA TGTGCCAGCAGCCAAGCCACAGGGCCGAATTCACCCCTCCACTTT. Its protein is CASSQATGPNSPLHF.

This clonotype appeared many times. J is TRBJ2-7 and V is TRBV19; 9 bases are shared with TRBD2. From germline, CDR1 is LNHDA and CDR2 SQIVND (reference sequence). This CDR3 is built from 15 residues. With 6 bases clipped from V and 4 bases from J, the junction kept 10 bases outside the gene matches. The CDR3 nucleotides are TGTGCCAGTAGCCATCGAGTAGCGGGAGAATACGAGCAGTACTTC. Translated, it gives CASSHRVAGEYEQYF.

There are a few counts of this clonotype. The CDR3 coding sequence is TGTGCCAGCAGTAACCGGGACAGGCGCTACGAGCAGTACTTC. Its protein is CASSNRDRRYEQYF. The chain carries TRBV27 and TRBJ2-7, with 8 nucleotides matching TRBD1. Germline CDR1 is MNHEY and CDR2 is SMNVEV (reference sequence). V lost 5 bases and J lost 3; bases outside the gene matches: 6. CDR3 length: 14 amino acids.

The V and J genes are TRBV2 and TRBJ2-1; TRBD2 aligns across 7 bases. Germline assignment: CDR1 SNHLY and CDR2 FYNNEI. The CDR3 has 15 amino acids. The V and J ends lost 6 bases and 7 bases, in that order; junction bases with no gene match: 12. The CDR3 is CASRRERGEGNEQFF. In DNA form, the CDR3 reads TGTGCCAGCAGGCGTGAGCGGGGTGAAGGGAATGAGCAGTTCTTC.

This clonotype was detected only a few times. CDR3 DNA sequence: TGTGCCAGTACCGGGGGGACTAGCGGGGTATACGAGCAGTACTTC. It yields the protein CASTGGTSGVYEQYF. This rearrangement joins TRBV19 to TRBJ2-7, with TRBD2 matching over 13 bases. V shed 7 bases, J shed 4 bases, and the junction held 7 bases outside the gene matches. Per the germline V gene, CDR1 is LNHDA and CDR2 is SQIVND (reference sequence). CDR3 length: 15 residues.

The chain links TRBV2 to TRBJ2-3, with 11 bases that match TRBD2. Germline V gene data show CDR1 as SNHLY and CDR2 as FYNNEI. This CDR3 is 16 amino acids long. J was trimmed by 6 bases and V by 4 bases; bases with no gene match: 9. CDR3 nucleotide sequence: TGTGCCAGCAGTGCGGGACTAGCGGTTCGCGTCGATACGCAGTATTTT. Translation gives CASSAGLAVRVDTQYF.

The chain joins TRBV19 to TRBJ2-7, with a tentative D call TRBD2 (7 bases). With 3 bases removed from V and 8 bases from J, the gap between germline ends came to 14 bases. The CDR3 runs to 13 residues. Germline loops: CDR1 LNHDA, CDR2 SQIVND (reference sequence). CDR3 loop: CASSMGGLLKQYF. In DNA, the CDR3 is TGTGCCAGTAGTATGGGGGGGCTTTTGAAGCAGTACTTC. Full variable domain (outside the CDR3, taken from reference TRBV19 and TRBJ2-7): DGGITQSPKYLFRKEGQNVTLSCEQNLNHDAMYWYRQDPGQGLRLIYYSQIVNDFQKGDIAEGYSVSREKKESFPLTVTSAQKNPTAFYLCASSMGGLLKQYFGPGTRLTVT.

This clonotype was detected many times. V is TRBV19 and J is TRBJ2-1; D is uncertain. Trimming removed 3 bases at V and 9 bases at J, with 12 bases between. Germline CDR1 reads LNHDA; CDR2 reads SQIVND (reference sequence). CDR3 length: 13 residues. This chain's CDR3 is CASSMAIWGEQFF. The CDR3 nucleotides are TGTGCCAGTAGTATGGCTATCTGGGGTGAGCAGTTCTTC.

The rearrangement links TRBV29-1 to TRBJ1-2; D perhaps matches TRBD1 (5 bases). The V end was cut by 6 bases, the J end by 0 bases, with 5 bases between. This CDR3 region has 11 residues. Germline V gene data show CDR1 as SQVTM and CDR2 as ANQGSEA. DNA of the CDR3: TGCAGCGTAGGGGCTAACTATGGCTACACCTTC. It encodes CSVGANYGYTF. Combining the CDR3 with reference TRBV29-1 and TRBJ1-2 gives the whole variable domain SAVISQKPSRDICQRGTSLTIQCQVDSQVTMMFWYRQQPGQSLTLIATANQGSEATYESGFVIDKFPISRPNLTFSTLTVSNMSPEDSSIYLCSVGANYGYTFGSGTRLTVV.